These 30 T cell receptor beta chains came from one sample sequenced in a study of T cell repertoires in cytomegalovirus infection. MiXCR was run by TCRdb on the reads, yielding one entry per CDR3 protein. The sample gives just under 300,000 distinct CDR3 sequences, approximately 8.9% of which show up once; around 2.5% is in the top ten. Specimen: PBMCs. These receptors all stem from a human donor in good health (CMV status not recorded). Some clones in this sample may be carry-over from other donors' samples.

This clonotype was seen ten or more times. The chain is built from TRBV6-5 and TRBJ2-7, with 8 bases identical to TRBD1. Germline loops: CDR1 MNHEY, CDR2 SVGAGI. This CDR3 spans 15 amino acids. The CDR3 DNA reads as TGTGCCAGCAGAACCACCTACCGAAATTTCAGGGGGCTACACGTC. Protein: CASRTTYRNFRGLHV.

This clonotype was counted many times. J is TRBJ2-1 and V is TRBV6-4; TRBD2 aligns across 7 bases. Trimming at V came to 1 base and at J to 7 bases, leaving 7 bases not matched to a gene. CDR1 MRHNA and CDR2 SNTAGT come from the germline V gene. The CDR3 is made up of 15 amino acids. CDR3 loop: CASSDFVGGGNEQFF. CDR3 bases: TGTGCCAGCAGTGACTTTGTGGGGGGGGGAAATGAGCAGTTCTTC.

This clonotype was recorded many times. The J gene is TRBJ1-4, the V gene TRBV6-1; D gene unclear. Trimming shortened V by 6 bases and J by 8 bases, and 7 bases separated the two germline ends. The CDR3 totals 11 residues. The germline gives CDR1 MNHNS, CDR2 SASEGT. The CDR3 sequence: CASRRLEKLFF. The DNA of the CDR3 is TGTGCCAGCAGACGCCTAGAAAAACTGTTTTTT.

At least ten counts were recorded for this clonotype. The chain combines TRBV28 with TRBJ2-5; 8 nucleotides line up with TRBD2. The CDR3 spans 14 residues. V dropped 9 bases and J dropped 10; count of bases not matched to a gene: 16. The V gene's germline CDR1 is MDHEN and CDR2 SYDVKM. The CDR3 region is CASTQAGALGNQYF. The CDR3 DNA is TGTGCCAGTACTCAAGCGGGGGCCCTGGGGAACCAGTACTTC.

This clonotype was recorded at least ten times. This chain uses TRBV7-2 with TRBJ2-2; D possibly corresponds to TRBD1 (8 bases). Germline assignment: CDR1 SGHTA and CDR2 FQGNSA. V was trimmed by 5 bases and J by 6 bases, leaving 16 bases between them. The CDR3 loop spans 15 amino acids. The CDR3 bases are TGTGCCAGCAGCCAAGGACAGGGAGGGGCCGGGGAGCTGTTTTTT. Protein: CASSQGQGGAGELFF.

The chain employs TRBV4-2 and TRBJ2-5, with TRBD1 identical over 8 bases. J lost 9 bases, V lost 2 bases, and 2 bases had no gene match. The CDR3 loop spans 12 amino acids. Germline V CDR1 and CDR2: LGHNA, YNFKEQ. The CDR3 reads CASSQLQGAQYF. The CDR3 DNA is TGTGCCAGCAGCCAACTACAGGGGGCCCAGTACTTC.

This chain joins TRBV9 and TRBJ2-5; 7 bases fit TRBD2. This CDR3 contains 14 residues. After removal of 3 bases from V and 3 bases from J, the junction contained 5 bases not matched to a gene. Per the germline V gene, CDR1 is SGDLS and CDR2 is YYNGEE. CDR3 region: CASSAGTNKETQYF. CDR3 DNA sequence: TGTGCCAGCAGCGCCGGGACTAACAAAGAGACCCAGTACTTC.

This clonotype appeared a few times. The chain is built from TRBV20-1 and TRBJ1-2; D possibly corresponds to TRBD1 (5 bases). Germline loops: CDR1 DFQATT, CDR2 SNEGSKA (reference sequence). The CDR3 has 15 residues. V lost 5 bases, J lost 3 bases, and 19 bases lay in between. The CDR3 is CSAWVAVRDDYGYTF. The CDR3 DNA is TGCAGTGCTTGGGTGGCGGTCAGGGACGACTATGGCTACACCTTC.

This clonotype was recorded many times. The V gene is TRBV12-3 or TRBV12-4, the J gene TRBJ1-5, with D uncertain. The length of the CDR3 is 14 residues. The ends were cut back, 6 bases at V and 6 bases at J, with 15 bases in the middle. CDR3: CASRLLGGSQPQHF. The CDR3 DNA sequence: TGTGCCAGCAGACTTCTCGGTGGGAGTCAGCCCCAGCATTTT.

The CDR3 DNA is TGTGCCAGCAGCCAAGCTATTAGGTACGAGCAGTACTTC. Translation gives CASSQAIRYEQYF. This chain connects TRBV14 to TRBJ2-7, with D unresolved. The length of the CDR3 is 13 residues. V lost 1 base and J lost 4, with 8 bases in between. Germline CDR1 is SGHDN and CDR2 is FVKESK.

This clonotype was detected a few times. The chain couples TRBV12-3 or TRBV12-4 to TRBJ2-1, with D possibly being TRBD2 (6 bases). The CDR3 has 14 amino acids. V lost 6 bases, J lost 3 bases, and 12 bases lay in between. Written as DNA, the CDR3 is TGTGCCAGCAGCCCCCCAGCGGGCTACAATGAGCAGTTCTTC. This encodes CASSPPAGYNEQFF.

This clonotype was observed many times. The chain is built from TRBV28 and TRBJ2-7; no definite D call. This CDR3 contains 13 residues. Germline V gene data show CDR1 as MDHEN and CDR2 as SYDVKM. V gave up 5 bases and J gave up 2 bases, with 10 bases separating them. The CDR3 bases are TGTGCCAGCAGTACCCCCGCAGCCTACGAGCAGTACGTC. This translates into CASSTPAAYEQYV.

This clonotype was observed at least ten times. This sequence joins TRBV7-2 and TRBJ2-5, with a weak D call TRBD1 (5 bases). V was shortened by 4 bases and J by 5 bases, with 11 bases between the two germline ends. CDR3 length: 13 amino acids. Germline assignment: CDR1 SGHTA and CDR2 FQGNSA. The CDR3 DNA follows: TGTGCCAGCAGCTCAGGACACGCCGAGACCCAGTACTTC. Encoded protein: CASSSGHAETQYF.

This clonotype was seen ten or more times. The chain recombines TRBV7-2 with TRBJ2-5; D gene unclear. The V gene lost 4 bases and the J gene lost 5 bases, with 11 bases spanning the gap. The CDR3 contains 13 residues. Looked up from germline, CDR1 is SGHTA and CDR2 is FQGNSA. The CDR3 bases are TGTGCCAGCAGCTCGTACGTCGGGGAGACCCAGTACTTC. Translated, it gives CASSSYVGETQYF. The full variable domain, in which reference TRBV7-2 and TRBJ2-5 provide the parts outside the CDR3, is GAGVSQSPSNKVTEKGKDVELRCDPISGHTALYWYRQSLGQGLEFLIYFQGNSAPDKSGLPSDRFSAERTGGSVSTLTIQRTQQEDSAVYLCASSSYVGETQYFGPGTRLLVL.

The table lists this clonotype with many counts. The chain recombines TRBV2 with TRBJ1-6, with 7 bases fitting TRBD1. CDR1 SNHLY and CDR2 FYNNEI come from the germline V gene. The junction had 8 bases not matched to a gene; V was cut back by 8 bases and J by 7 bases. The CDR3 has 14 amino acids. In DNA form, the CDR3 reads TGTGCCAGCCGGTCGACAGGGAGGAATTCACCCCTCCACTTT. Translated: CASRSTGRNSPLHF.

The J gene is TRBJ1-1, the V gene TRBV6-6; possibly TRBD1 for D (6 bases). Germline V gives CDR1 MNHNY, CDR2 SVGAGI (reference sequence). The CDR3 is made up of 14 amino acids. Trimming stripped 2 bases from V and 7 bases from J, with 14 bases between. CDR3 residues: CASSYKEGRGEAFF. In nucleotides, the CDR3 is TGTGCCAGCAGTTACAAAGAGGGCAGGGGTGAAGCTTTCTTT.

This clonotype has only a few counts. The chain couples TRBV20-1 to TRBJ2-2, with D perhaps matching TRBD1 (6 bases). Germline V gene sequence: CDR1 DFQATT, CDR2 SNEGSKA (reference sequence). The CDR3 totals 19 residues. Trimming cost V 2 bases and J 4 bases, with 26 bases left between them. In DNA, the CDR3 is TGCAGTGCTAGAAATCCGGGACACGGCCGGATCCCGAGCACCGGGGAGCTGTTTTTT. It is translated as CSARNPGHGRIPSTGELFF.

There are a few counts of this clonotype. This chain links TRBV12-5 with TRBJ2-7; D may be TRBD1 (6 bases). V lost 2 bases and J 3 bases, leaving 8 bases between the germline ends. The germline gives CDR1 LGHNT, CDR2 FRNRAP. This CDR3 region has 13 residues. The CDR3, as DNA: TGTGCTAGTGGTTTGCAGGGGAACTACGAGCAGTACGTC. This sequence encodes CASGLQGNYEQYV.

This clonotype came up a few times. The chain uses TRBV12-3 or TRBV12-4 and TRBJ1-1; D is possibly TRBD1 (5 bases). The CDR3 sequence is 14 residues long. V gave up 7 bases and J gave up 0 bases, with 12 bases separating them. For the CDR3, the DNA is TGTGCCAGCAAGTTGGGGGGAATGAACACTGAAGCTTTCTTT. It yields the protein CASKLGGMNTEAFF.

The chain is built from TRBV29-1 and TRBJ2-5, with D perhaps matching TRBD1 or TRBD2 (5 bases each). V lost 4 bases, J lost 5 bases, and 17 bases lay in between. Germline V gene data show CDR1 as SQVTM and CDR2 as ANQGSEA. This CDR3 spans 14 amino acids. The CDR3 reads CSVGFWAGTETQYF. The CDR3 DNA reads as TGCAGCGTTGGGTTTTGGGCCGGGACGGAGACCCAGTACTTC.

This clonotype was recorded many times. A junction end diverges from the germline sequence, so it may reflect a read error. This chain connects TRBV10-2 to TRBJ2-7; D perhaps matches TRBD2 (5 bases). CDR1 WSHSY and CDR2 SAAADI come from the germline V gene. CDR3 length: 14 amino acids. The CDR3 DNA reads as TGCGCCAGCAGTGACCCGAGAAGGGCTACAGCGGTGAACTTC. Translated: CASSDPRRATAVNF.

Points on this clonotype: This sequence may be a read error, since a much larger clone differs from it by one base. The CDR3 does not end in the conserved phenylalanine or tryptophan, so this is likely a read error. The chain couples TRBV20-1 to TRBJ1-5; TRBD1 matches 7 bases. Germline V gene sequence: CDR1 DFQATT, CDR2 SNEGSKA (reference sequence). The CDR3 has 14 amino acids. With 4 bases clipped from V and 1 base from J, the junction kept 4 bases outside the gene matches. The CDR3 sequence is CSAKQGGSNQPQHL. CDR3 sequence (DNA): TGCAGTGCTAAGCAGGGGGGAAGCAATCAGCCCCAGCATCTT.

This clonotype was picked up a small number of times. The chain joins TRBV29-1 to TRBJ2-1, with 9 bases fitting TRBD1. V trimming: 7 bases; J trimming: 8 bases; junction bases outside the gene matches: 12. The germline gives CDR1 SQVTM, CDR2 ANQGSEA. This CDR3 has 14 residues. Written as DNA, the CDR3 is TGCAGCGCATCGGACAGGGGAAGGACGGATGAGCAGTTCTTC. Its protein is CSASDRGRTDEQFF.

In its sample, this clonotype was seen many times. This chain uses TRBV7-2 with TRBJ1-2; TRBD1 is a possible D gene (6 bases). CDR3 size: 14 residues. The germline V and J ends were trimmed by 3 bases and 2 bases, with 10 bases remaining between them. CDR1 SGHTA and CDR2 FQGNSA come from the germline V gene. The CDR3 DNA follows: TGTGCCAGCAGCTTTCAAACAGGGAACTATGGCTACACCTTC. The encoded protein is CASSFQTGNYGYTF.

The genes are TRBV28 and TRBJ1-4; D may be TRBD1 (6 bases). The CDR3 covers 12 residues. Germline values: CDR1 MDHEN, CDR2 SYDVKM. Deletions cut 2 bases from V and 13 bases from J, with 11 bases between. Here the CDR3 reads CASSLAGERLFF. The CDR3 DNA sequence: TGTGCCAGCAGTTTAGCAGGGGAGAGACTGTTTTTT. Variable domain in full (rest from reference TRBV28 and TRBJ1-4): DVKVTQSSRYLVKRTGEKVFLECVQDMDHENMFWYRQDPGLGLRLIYFSYDVKMKEKGDIPEGYSVSREKKERFSLILESASTNQTSMYLCASSLAGERLFFGSGTQLSVL.

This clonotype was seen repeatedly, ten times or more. CDR3 protein: CASSWTPEETQYF. Written as DNA, the CDR3 is TGTGCCAGCAGCTGGACACCTGAAGAGACCCAGTACTTC. J is TRBJ2-5 and V is TRBV5-5, with D possibly being TRBD1 (5 bases). This CDR3 has 13 amino acids. Trimming stripped 3 bases from V and 3 bases from J, with 9 bases between. Germline V CDR1 and CDR2: SGHKS, YYEKEE (reference sequence). Full variable domain (remainder filled in from reference TRBV5-5 and TRBJ2-5): DAGVTQSPTHLIKTRGQQVTLRCSPISGHKSVSWYQQVLGQGPQFIFQYYEKEERGRGNFPDRFSARQFPNYSSELNVNALLLGDSALYLCASSWTPEETQYFGPGTRLLVL.

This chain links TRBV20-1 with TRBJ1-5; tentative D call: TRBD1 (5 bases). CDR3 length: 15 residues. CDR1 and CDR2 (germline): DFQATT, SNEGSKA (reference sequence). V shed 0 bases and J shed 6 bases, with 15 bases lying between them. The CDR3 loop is CSAREPGPGLQPQHF. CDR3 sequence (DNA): TGCAGTGCTAGAGAACCGGGGCCGGGACTTCAGCCCCAGCATTTT.

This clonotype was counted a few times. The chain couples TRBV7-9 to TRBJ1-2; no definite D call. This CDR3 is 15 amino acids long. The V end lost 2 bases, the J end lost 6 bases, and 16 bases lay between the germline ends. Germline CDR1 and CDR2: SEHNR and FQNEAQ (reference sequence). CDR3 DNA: TGTGCCAGCAGCTTAAGGCAGTCCGGCAAGGATGGCTACACCTTC. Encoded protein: CASSLRQSGKDGYTF.

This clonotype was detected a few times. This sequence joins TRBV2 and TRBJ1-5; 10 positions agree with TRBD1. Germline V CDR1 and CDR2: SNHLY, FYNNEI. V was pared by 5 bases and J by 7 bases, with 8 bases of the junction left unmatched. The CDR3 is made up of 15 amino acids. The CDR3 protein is CASSRDRGQGQPQHF. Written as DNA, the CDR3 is TGTGCCAGCAGTCGTGACAGGGGGCAGGGGCAGCCCCAGCATTTT.

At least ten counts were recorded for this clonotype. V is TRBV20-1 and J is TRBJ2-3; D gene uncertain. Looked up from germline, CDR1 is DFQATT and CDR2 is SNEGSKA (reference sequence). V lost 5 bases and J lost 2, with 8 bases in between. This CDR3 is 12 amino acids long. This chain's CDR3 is CSAAPPTDTQYF. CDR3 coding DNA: TGCAGTGCTGCCCCCCCCACAGATACGCAGTATTTT.